The sequence of this TCR beta chain was determined in a study of T cell clonotyping in hematopoietic cell transplantation. Overall study: Pretransplant recipient samples were taken after cytoreduction.

Time point defined: recipient sample about 28 days before transplant, after cytoreduction. Blood collection times were about day -28 and days 30, 100, 180 posttransplant. Sequenced by immunoSEQ multiplex PCR; TCRdb stores in-frame clones only, minus some. Among about 36,000 clones listed, around 95% were seen once. Germline V gene sequence: CDR1 GTSNPN, CDR2 SVGIG (reference sequence). CDR3 length: 12 residues. Trimming shortened V by 2 bases and J by 7 bases, and 12 bases separated the two germline ends. The input for sequencing was peripheral blood mononuclear cells, taken before stem cell transplant. The rearrangement uses TRBV30 and TRBJ2-7; D gene ambiguous. The sequence was obtained from a man aged 40-55 years with chronic myeloid leukemia. Some clones in this sample may be carry-over from other donors' samples. CDR3 residues: CAWSLRGAEQYF. CDR3 DNA: TGTGCCTGGAGTCTCCGAGGTGCGGAGCAGTACTTC.